In this sample, the clone carrying this T cell receptor beta chain turned up a few times. The antigen remains undetermined. Other DNA sequences in the sample encode the same CDR3. Germline V gene lookup returns CDR1 SGHRS and CDR2 YFSETQ. The CDR3 is 11 residues long. V lost 0 bases and J 7 bases, leaving 2 bases between the germline ends. The data are from a study of shared clonotypes between healthy human individuals. Study-wide background: The study enrolled a couple of women and three men aged 18 to 49. CD4 naive cells filled three plates per donor, CD4 memory three, CD8 naive two and CD8 memory one. Study-level points and caveats: Generation probability values for non-shared clonotypes were lower than those for clonotypes shared by all four donors.

Measured with immunoSEQ multiplex PCR; TCRdb has only the in-frame clones, and not every one. The sample carries some 1,100,000 clones, 75% to 80% recorded once. Sequenced input: memory CD4+ T cells from PBMCs. Subset of the sample: CD45RA-negative fraction. The J gene is TRBJ1-5, the V gene TRBV5-1; D is ambiguous. The sequence was collected from a man between 18 and 29 years old in good health. Some clones in this sample may be carry-over from other donors' samples. CDR3: CASSLDQPQHF. CDR3 nucleotide sequence: TGCGCCAGCAGCTTGGACCAGCCCCAGCATTTT.